These T cell receptor beta chains were read from a single sample in a study of blood T cell repertoires in COVID-19. The assay was immunoSEQ multiplex PCR, and TCRdb's table has in-frame clones only and misses some. The sample lists about 230,000 clones, around 82% occurring once. The sample was peripheral blood. The origin of the receptors is a man aged 50 to 60 with active or convalescent COVID-19. CDR3s include the opening cysteine and the closing phenylalanine or tryptophan. The order of the fields is J gene, D gene, clone size, V gene, CDR3 DNA, CDR3 protein. The D gene is left open where the match is weak. Clone size is shown for a subset of rows, as once, few, many or a class of expanded clone.

TRBJ1-3 | NA | NA | TRBV3-1/TRBV3-2 | TGTGCCAGCAGCCAAGAGGGGGCAGGGACAAACACCATATATTTT | CASSQEGAGTNTIYF
TRBJ1-2 | NA | NA | TRBV7-2 | TGTGCCAGCAGGTCTGGTGGCCAGAATGGCTACACCTTC | CASRSGGQNGYTF
TRBJ1-6 | NA | NA | TRBV30 | TGTGCCTGGAGTCAACCGACAGGTTTGGATAATTCACCCCTCCACTTT | CAWSQPTGLDNSPLHF
TRBJ2-7 | NA | NA | TRBV7-9 | TGTGCCAGCAGCTTCGCGACCTCGGGCGAGCAGTACTTC | CASSFATSGEQYF
TRBJ1-5 | TRBD1 | once | TRBV30 | TGTGCCTCAATCCAGGGGGCGCCGGATCAGCCCCAGCATTTT | CASIQGAPDQPQHF
TRBJ1-1 | NA | NA | TRBV11-2 | TGTGCCAGCAGCTTAGATCTGGGCAGGGAGGCTGAAGCTTTCTTT | CASSLDLGREAEAFF
TRBJ2-5 | NA | NA | TRBV18 | TGTGCCAGCTCACCAGGGGGGACTCTCCAAGAGACCCAGTACTTC | CASSPGGTLQETQYF
TRBJ2-1 | NA | NA | TRBV16 | TGTGCCAGCAGCCCCGGTACTACCGAAAACTCCTACAATGAGCAGTTCTTC | CASSPGTTENSYNEQFF
TRBJ2-7 | NA | NA | TRBV15 | TGTGCCACCAGCAGGGGAAGGCAGGAGGACGAGCAGTACTTC | CATSRGRQEDEQYF
TRBJ1-1 | NA | NA | TRBV30 | TGTGCCTGGAGATTCTCGGTGAACACTGAAGCTTTCTTT | CAWRFSVNTEAFF
TRBJ2-2 | TRBD2 | NA | TRBV27 | TGTGCCAGCAGTTTTGGGAGGGTCGACACCGGGGAGCTGTTTTTT | CASSFGRVDTGELFF
TRBJ1-1 | NA | few | TRBV14 | TGTGCCAGCAGCCAAGATCTCGCAGGAGGAACTGAAGCTTTCTTT | CASSQDLAGGTEAFF
TRBJ2-2 | TRBD2 | NA | TRBV19 | TGTGCCAGTAGCGGGCGACTAGCGGGGGGCACCGGGGAGCTGTTTTTT | CASSGRLAGGTGELFF
TRBJ1-2 | TRBD1 | NA | TRBV10-3 | TGTGCCATCAGGACGACCCGACAGGGATCGGAATATGGCTACACCTTC | CAIRTTRQGSEYGYTF
TRBJ1-6 | NA | NA | TRBV19 | TGTGCCAGTAGTTCTTCAGGGGACTATAATTCACCCCTCCACTTT | CASSSSGDYNSPLHF
TRBJ2-5 | TRBD1 | NA | TRBV19 | TGTGCCAGTAGTAGACGGACAGGGGGGTCAGAGACCCAGTACTTC | CASSRRTGGSETQYF
TRBJ1-1 | TRBD1 | NA | TRBV7-3 | TGTGCCAGCAGCCTAGGGACAGGGTGGGACACTGAAGCTTTCTTT | CASSLGTGWDTEAFF
TRBJ1-1 | TRBD1 | NA | TRBV5-1 | TGCGCCAGCAGCTTGCCTGGGACAGTCAGGAACACTGAAGCTTTCTTT | CASSLPGTVRNTEAFF
TRBJ2-2 | NA | NA | TRBV7-6 | TGTGCCAGCAGCTTTACTGGGGGGTCGAACACCGGGGAGCTGTTTTTT | CASSFTGGSNTGELFF
TRBJ2-1 | NA | NA | TRBV18 | TGTGCCAGCTCGTTCTCCGGGAATGAGCAGTTCTTC | CASSFSGNEQFF
TRBJ1-3 | NA | NA | TRBV29-1 | TGCAGCGTTGAAGGGTGGACGGGGAGTTCTGGAAACACCATATATTTT | CSVEGWTGSSGNTIYF
TRBJ2-3 | TRBD2 | NA | TRBV5-6 | TGTGCCAGCAGCTTGATGCGGGGGGGCGTGACAGATACGCAGTATTTT | CASSLMRGGVTDTQYF
TRBJ2-2 | NA | NA | TRBV5-1 | TGCGCCAGCAGTCTCAAAGGGGGATTAAGTGACGGGGAGCTGTTTTTT | CASSLKGGLSDGELFF
TRBJ2-1 | NA | NA | TRBV24-1 | TGTGCCACCAGTGAGCCAGGGGCTAGCTCCTACAATGAGCAGTTCTTC | CATSEPGASSYNEQFF
TRBJ1-2 | NA | NA | TRBV6-5 | TGTGCCACTGAGGGTCAGGATTATGGCTACACCTTC | CATEGQDYGYTF
TRBJ1-1 | NA | NA | TRBV6-6 | TGTGCCAGCAACGCCGGACCCTCAGGGGCGGACACTGAAGCTTTCTTT | CASNAGPSGADTEAFF
TRBJ1-2 | NA | NA | TRBV5-6 | TGTGCCAGCAGCTTGGAACCAGGGTTCTACTATGGCTACACCTTC | CASSLEPGFYYGYTF
TRBJ2-2 | TRBD1 | NA | TRBV29-1 | TGCAGCGCGCCGGGACAGGGGAACACCGGGGAGCTGTTTTTT | CSAPGQGNTGELFF
TRBJ1-2 | TRBD1 | NA | TRBV12-3/TRBV12-4 | TGTGCCAGCAGTCCGAGGACAGGGGATGGCTACACCTTC | CASSPRTGDGYTF
TRBJ1-4 | NA | NA | TRBV5-6 | TGTGCCAGCAGCTTTGGCCCGGGAAATGAAAAACTGTTTTTT | CASSFGPGNEKLFF
TRBJ1-2 | NA | few | TRBV24-1 | TGTGCCACCAGTGATTTCAGGGCTGGCTACACCTTC | CATSDFRAGYTF
TRBJ1-6 | NA | NA | TRBV7-3 | TGTGCCAGCAGCCGAGAGGGTTCTGACTCACCCCTCCACTTT | CASSREGSDSPLHF
TRBJ2-3 | NA | NA | TRBV2 | TGTGCCAGCAGTACTGGCAGAGGGATCACAGATACGCAGTATTTT | CASSTGRGITDTQYF
TRBJ2-5 | TRBD1 | NA | TRBV7-9 | TGTGCCAGCAGCCCCGGACAGGGGCGCTCTCAAGAGACCCAGTACTTC | CASSPGQGRSQETQYF
TRBJ1-4 | NA | NA | TRBV10-3 | TGTGCCATCAGTGAGTGGGGGGAAGGTGAAAAACTGTTTTTT | CAISEWGEGEKLFF
TRBJ2-1 | TRBD2 | NA | TRBV24-1 | TGTGCCACCAGTGACTCGGGACTAGCGGGGGGGAGCTCCTACAATGAGCAGTTCTTC | CATSDSGLAGGSSYNEQFF
TRBJ2-1 | TRBD2 | NA | TRBV12-5 | TGTGCTAGTGGTTTAAAAGTAGGGACTAGCGGGGGGTACAATGAGCAGTTCTTC | CASGLKVGTSGGYNEQFF
TRBJ2-7 | TRBD1 | NA | TRBV28 | TGTGCCAGCACCACCTCAGGACAGGGGGCCTACGAGCAGTACTTC | CASTTSGQGAYEQYF
TRBJ2-1 | TRBD1 | NA | TRBV4-1 | TGCGCCAGCAGCCAAGGAGGGGGGACAGGGTTTGAAAATGAGCAGTTCTTC | CASSQGGGTGFENEQFF
TRBJ2-3 | TRBD2 | NA | TRBV5-1 | TGCGCCAGCAGCACCCGGACTAGCGGGGGGACAGATACGCAGTATTTT | CASSTRTSGGTDTQYF
TRBJ2-7 | TRBD1 | NA | TRBV7-6 | TGTGCCAGCAGTCGGGGACAGTCCTCCTACGAGCAGTACTTC | CASSRGQSSYEQYF
TRBJ1-4 | NA | NA | TRBV2 | TGTGCCAGCCGTAGGACAGATGAAAAACTGTTTTTT | CASRRTDEKLFF
TRBJ2-3 | NA | once | TRBV11-2 | TGTGCCAGCAGCTCGCAGGGAAACATAGGAGATACGCAGTATTTT | CASSSQGNIGDTQYF
TRBJ1-1 | NA | NA | TRBV3-1/TRBV3-2 | TGTGCCAGCAGCCAAGTCTGGAACACTGAAGCTTTCTTT | CASSQVWNTEAFF
TRBJ1-5 | NA | NA | TRBV19 | TGTGCCAGTAGTGCCCAGGCTGGTCAGCCCCAGCATTTT | CASSAQAGQPQHF
TRBJ2-7 | TRBD2 | NA | TRBV19 | TGTGCCAGTAGTCCCGGGACTAGCACCTACGAGCAGTACTTC | CASSPGTSTYEQYF
TRBJ1-1 | NA | NA | TRBV5-1 | TGCGCCAGCAGCTCCGACAGTGCCCCTAGTACTGAAGCTTTCTTT | CASSSDSAPSTEAFF
TRBJ2-3 | NA | NA | TRBV19 | TGTGCCAGTAGGCCCCATTCTAACACAGATACGCAGTATTTT | CASRPHSNTDTQYF
TRBJ2-1 | NA | NA | TRBV7-2 | TGTGCCAGCAGCATATCCCCTCAGGGAGAGCAGTTCTTC | CASSISPQGEQFF
TRBJ1-2 | NA | NA | TRBV7-9 | TGTGCCAGCAGTCTACCCCCCGGGACTCACTATGGCTACACCTTC | CASSLPPGTHYGYTF
TRBJ2-5 | TRBD2 | NA | TRBV5-6 | TGTGCCAGCAGCTCGGGACTAGCGGAGACCCAGTACTTC | CASSSGLAETQYF